The 28 T cell receptor beta chains presented below share a single source sample, sequenced in a study of vaccination and CD4 T cells after COVID-19. The Oncomine TCR Beta short-read assay was applied to DNA of cultured CD4+ T cells. In TCRdb, the PCR reads were re-called with MiXCR into one record per CDR3 protein. The data hold roughly 16,000 distinct CDR3 sequences, with 45% to 55% observed a single time. Antigen specificity for these receptors is unknown. Noted treatment: roughly 10-day PBMC culture with coronavirus spike peptide pools or control peptides (ViraFEST assay). The sequenced material came from CD4+ T cells from blood, cultured in vitro. The source is a human donor who had recovered from COVID-19.

V is TRBV7-2 and J is TRBJ2-7, with 8 bases fitting TRBD1. The CDR3 contains 15 residues. Germline lookup yields CDR1 SGHTA and CDR2 FQGNSA. V dropped 0 bases and J dropped 6; count of bases not matched to a gene: 7. The CDR3 spells CASSLAGTGSREQYF. CDR3 DNA sequence: TGTGCCAGCAGCTTAGCCGGGACAGGATCCCGCGAGCAGTACTTC.

V gene TRBV7-2 combines with J gene TRBJ2-7; 11 bases match TRBD2. The trim removed 2 bases at V and 6 bases at J, leaving 6 bases unmatched. The CDR3 is made up of 15 amino acids. Germline CDR1 and CDR2: SGHTA and FQGNSA. CDR3 coding DNA: TGTGCCAGCAGCTTAATAAGTAGCGGGAGGGGCGAGCAGTACTTC. Its translation is CASSLISSGRGEQYF.

The gene calls are TRBV19 and TRBJ1-2; 7 bases line up with TRBD1. The germline V gene has CDR1 LNHDA and CDR2 SQIVND (reference sequence). The CDR3 runs 14 residues. V shed 3 bases, J shed 3 bases, and the junction held 4 bases outside the gene matches. The DNA of the CDR3 is TGTGCCAGTAGTATTACAGGGGCCGACTATGGCTACACCTTC. It specifies CASSITGADYGYTF.

In this sample, this clonotype turned up once. The rearrangement joins TRBV6-1 to TRBJ2-3; D assignment may be TRBD1 or TRBD2 (5 bases each). This CDR3 is 12 amino acids long. The ends were cut back, 6 bases at V and 4 bases at J, with 8 bases in the middle. Germline V gene lookup returns CDR1 MNHNS and CDR2 SASEGT. DNA for the CDR3: TGTGCCAGCAGCCGGGGCGCAGATACGCAGTATTTT. The encoded protein is CASSRGADTQYF.

A few counts support this clonotype. The J gene is TRBJ1-2, the V gene TRBV6-5; D unresolved. The germline CDR1 and CDR2 sequences are MNHEY and SVGAGI. The CDR3 loop spans 14 amino acids. Trimming left V 2 bases short and J 4 bases short, with 11 bases between. The CDR3: CASSYDRHPYGYTF. The CDR3 DNA follows: TGTGCCAGCAGTTACGATAGACACCCCTATGGCTACACCTTC.

This chain joins TRBV19 and TRBJ2-7; weak D call: TRBD1 (6 bases). The germline CDR1 and CDR2 sequences are LNHDA and SQIVND (reference sequence). This CDR3 region has 16 residues. The germline V and J ends were trimmed by 6 bases and 1 base, with 19 bases remaining between them. CDR3 sequence: CASSQGHLPYSYEQYF. The CDR3 nucleotides read TGTGCCAGTAGCCAGGGGCACCTTCCTTATTCCTACGAGCAGTACTTC.

The V gene is TRBV20-1, the J gene TRBJ1-5; 7 nucleotides agree with TRBD1. CDR1 DFQATT and CDR2 SNEGSKA come from the germline V gene (reference sequence). The CDR3 totals 13 residues. V lost 1 base, J lost 4 bases, and 1 base stayed unmatched. CDR3 DNA sequence: TGCAGTGCTAGAGCGGACAGGAATCAGCCCCAGCATTTT. Translation: CSARADRNQPQHF.

CDR3 sequence reads: CASSRDGLGFCGEQYF. CDR3 nucleotides: TGTGCCAGCAGCCGGGACGGGTTGGGGTTCTGTGGCGAGCAGTACTTC. The rearrangement links TRBV7-4 to TRBJ2-7; D is possibly TRBD1 or TRBD2 (5 bases each). There are 16 residues in the CDR3. Germline V gene data show CDR1 as SGHVT and CDR2 as SQSDAQ. Between the trimmed V and J ends, which lost 5 bases and 6 bases, there was a span of 23 bases.

The chain couples TRBV20-1 to TRBJ2-7; TRBD2 matches at 12 bases. The CDR3 runs 14 residues. Unmatched junction bases numbered 7, after V lost 5 bases and J lost 5 bases. CDR1 and CDR2 (germline): DFQATT, SNEGSKA (reference sequence). The CDR3 here is CSACLAGGPNEQYF. As DNA, the CDR3 is TGCAGTGCTTGCCTAGCGGGAGGGCCTAACGAGCAGTACTTC.

CDR3 protein: CASSLVASQSADTQYF. The CDR3 nucleotides read TGTGCCAGCAGCTTGGTAGCCAGCCAAAGTGCAGATACGCAGTATTTT. This chain joins TRBV5-6 and TRBJ2-3; D not resolved. This CDR3 contains 16 residues. Per germline, CDR1 SGHDT and CDR2 YYEEEE. V was pared by 0 bases and J by 4 bases, with 15 bases between.

This chain uses TRBV12-3 or TRBV12-4 with TRBJ1-5, with a possible D match to TRBD1 (6 bases). The CDR3 extends over 15 amino acids. Trimming stripped 2 bases from V and 6 bases from J, with 14 bases between. The CDR3 loop reads CASSLRQDGVQPQHF. The CDR3 DNA sequence: TGTGCCAGCAGTTTAAGACAGGACGGAGTTCAGCCCCAGCATTTT.

This clonotype was counted a few times. In DNA form, the CDR3 reads TGCAGTGCTAAACAGGTGAACACTGAAGCTTTCTTT. Amino acids: CSAKQVNTEAFF. The V gene is TRBV20-1, the J gene TRBJ1-1, with TRBD1 as a possible D gene (5 bases). Trimming stripped 4 bases from V and 0 bases from J, with 6 bases between. Germline values: CDR1 DFQATT, CDR2 SNEGSKA (reference sequence). The CDR3 covers 12 residues.

The rearrangement uses TRBV20-1 and TRBJ2-7; tentative D call: TRBD1 (6 bases). Per the germline V gene, CDR1 is DFQATT and CDR2 is SNEGSKA (reference sequence). V lost 1 base to trimming and J lost 0 bases, with 19 bases between them. This CDR3 has 17 residues. The CDR3 sequence: CSARARKVAGASYEQYF. CDR3 bases: TGCAGTGCTAGAGCCCGTAAGGTGGCAGGGGCCTCCTACGAGCAGTACTTC.

The chain links TRBV11-3 to TRBJ1-1; 8 nucleotides align to TRBD1. Germline loops: CDR1 SGHNT, CDR2 YENEEA. V shed 5 bases, J shed 3 bases, and the junction held 14 bases outside the gene matches. The CDR3 spans 17 residues. The CDR3 spells CASSPGGSGTGYTEAFF. The CDR3, as DNA: TGTGCCAGCAGCCCCGGCGGTTCCGGGACAGGTTACACTGAAGCTTTCTTT. Full variable domain (missing parts from reference TRBV11-3 and TRBJ1-1): EAGVVQSPRYKIIEKKQPVAFWCNPISGHNTLYWYLQNLGQGPELLIRYENEEAVDDSQLPKDRFSAERLKGVDSTLKIQPAELGDSAVYLCASSPGGSGTGYTEAFFGQGTRLTVV.

The chain combines TRBV7-8 with TRBJ1-2; D is ambiguous. Germline V CDR1 and CDR2: SGHVS, FQNEAQ. The ends were cut back, 5 bases at V and 6 bases at J, with 19 bases in the middle. This CDR3 is 15 amino acids long. CDR3 amino acids: CASSAQEVHGNGYTF. CDR3 in DNA: TGTGCCAGCAGCGCCCAGGAGGTCCACGGGAATGGCTACACCTTC.

Only one count was recorded for this clonotype. The chain links TRBV15 to TRBJ1-4, with D tentatively TRBD1 (5 bases). The CDR3 is made up of 13 amino acids. Germline V lookup: CDR1 LNHNV, CDR2 YYDKDF (reference sequence). V dropped 1 base and J dropped 10 bases, with 10 bases sitting between them. The CDR3 is CATSRATEGKLFF. CDR3 bases: TGTGCCACCAGCAGAGCGACAGAAGGAAAACTGTTTTTT. Together with reference TRBV15 and TRBJ1-4, the CDR3 gives the full variable domain: DAMVIQNPRYQVTQFGKPVTLSCSQTLNHNVMYWYQQKSSQAPKLLFHYYDKDFNNEADTPDNFQSRRPNTSFCFLDIRSPGLGDTAMYLCATSRATEGKLFFGSGTQLSVL.

The chain combines TRBV5-1 with TRBJ1-5; tentative D call: TRBD1 (5 bases). The CDR3 contains 13 residues. Trimming removed 3 bases at V and 5 bases at J, with 9 bases between. Germline CDR1 and CDR2: SGHRS and YFSETQ. The CDR3 here is CASSSGLDQPQHF. CDR3 nucleotides: TGCGCCAGCAGCTCAGGGCTAGATCAGCCCCAGCATTTT. Drawing the rest from reference TRBV5-1 and TRBJ1-5, the complete variable domain is KAGVTQTPRYLIKTRGQQVTLSCSPISGHRSVSWYQQTPGQGLQFLFEYFSETQRNKGNFPGRFSGRQFSNSRSEMNVSTLELGDSALYLCASSSGLDQPQHFGDGTRLSIL.

In this sample, this clonotype turned up a few times. The chain uses TRBV19 and TRBJ1-5; weak D call: TRBD1 (6 bases). Germline CDR1 reads LNHDA; CDR2 reads SQIVND (reference sequence). V lost 4 bases and J lost 0, with 10 bases in between. This CDR3 comprises 15 residues. CDR3 bases: TGTGCCAGTAGTACCGGACAGCCTAGCAATCAGCCCCAGCATTTT. Its protein product is CASSTGQPSNQPQHF. Drawing the rest from reference TRBV19 and TRBJ1-5, the complete variable domain is DGGITQSPKYLFRKEGQNVTLSCEQNLNHDAMYWYRQDPGQGLRLIYYSQIVNDFQKGDIAEGYSVSREKKESFPLTVTSAQKNPTAFYLCASSTGQPSNQPQHFGDGTRLSIL.

The rearrangement joins TRBV18 to TRBJ2-4; a weak D match, TRBD1 (6 bases). From germline, CDR1 is KGHSH and CDR2 LQKENI. The CDR3 loop spans 16 amino acids. Trimming removed 5 bases from V and 0 bases from J, with 14 bases in between. DNA for the CDR3: TGTGCCAGCTCAGACCGGGACAAGATAGCCAAAAACATTCAGTACTTC. It is translated as CASSDRDKIAKNIQYF.

This clonotype was seen a few times. This rearrangement joins TRBV19 to TRBJ1-2, with D possibly matching TRBD1 (6 bases). This CDR3 has 14 residues. The germline gives CDR1 LNHDA, CDR2 SQIVND (reference sequence). The ends were cut back, 6 bases at V and 8 bases at J, with 19 bases in the middle. The CDR3 region is CASRERDNQRGYTF. For the CDR3, the DNA is TGTGCCAGTAGGGAGAGGGACAACCAAAGGGGCTACACCTTC.

The chain carries TRBV10-3 and TRBJ1-2, with TRBD1 matching 7 bases. This CDR3 is 15 amino acids long. The germline gives CDR1 ENHRY, CDR2 SYGVKD. The V gene end was trimmed by 1 base and the J gene end by 6 bases; junction bases not matched to a gene: 8. This chain's CDR3 is CAISELGDREDGYTF. The CDR3 coding sequence is TGTGCCATCAGTGAGTTGGGAGACAGGGAAGATGGCTACACCTTC.

The V gene is TRBV29-1, the J gene TRBJ1-4, with D unresolved. CDR1 SQVTM and CDR2 ANQGSEA come from the germline V gene. The V end was cut by 4 bases, the J end by 0 bases, with 6 bases between. This CDR3 contains 13 residues. In DNA, the CDR3 is TGCAGCGTTGGACGATCAACTAATGAAAAACTGTTTTTT. Translating it yields CSVGRSTNEKLFF. Full variable domain (remainder filled in from reference TRBV29-1 and TRBJ1-4): SAVISQKPSRDICQRGTSLTIQCQVDSQVTMMFWYRQQPGQSLTLIATANQGSEATYESGFVIDKFPISRPNLTFSTLTVSNMSPEDSSIYLCSVGRSTNEKLFFGSGTQLSVL.

This clonotype was detected a few times. V usage is TRBV19 and J usage is TRBJ2-7; D is possibly TRBD1 (6 bases). Trimming took off 0 bases at V and 10 bases at J, with 13 bases between the two ends. Germline CDR1 and CDR2: LNHDA and SQIVND (reference sequence). The CDR3 runs to 13 residues. The CDR3 protein is CASSIDGGRGQYF. CDR3 DNA: TGTGCCAGTAGTATAGATGGAGGCAGGGGCCAGTACTTC.

V gene TRBV11-3 combines with J gene TRBJ2-1; 11 bases agree with TRBD2. The germline CDR1 and CDR2 sequences are SGHNT and YENEEA. J was trimmed by 2 bases and V by 6 bases; bases with no gene match: 6. This CDR3 has 16 residues. The CDR3 is CASRASGGPTYNEQFF. The DNA of the CDR3 is TGTGCCAGCAGGGCTAGCGGGGGGCCCACCTACAATGAGCAGTTCTTC.

The V call is TRBV19, the J call TRBJ2-1; TRBD1 matches 8 bases. The J segment lost 8 bases and the V segment lost 4 bases, leaving 10 bases of the junction unmatched. The CDR3 runs to 15 residues. The V gene's germline CDR1 is LNHDA and CDR2 SQIVND (reference sequence). This chain's CDR3 is CASSRETGGLDEQFF. The CDR3 region has the DNA TGTGCCAGTAGTAGGGAAACAGGGGGTTTGGATGAGCAGTTCTTC.

The rearrangement uses TRBV4-3 and TRBJ1-6; 9 nucleotides align to TRBD1. Losses at the gene ends were 0 bases for V and 7 bases for J; bases not matched to a gene: 7. Germline V gene sequence: CDR1 LGHNA, CDR2 YSLEER. CDR3 length: 17 amino acids. CDR3 nucleotides: TGCGCCAGCAGCCAAGATGGGGACAGGGCCAAGAATTCACCCCTCCACTTT. Residues: CASSQDGDRAKNSPLHF.

The chain links TRBV30 to TRBJ1-2; possible D gene TRBD1, 6 bases. There are 13 residues in the CDR3. Trimming stripped 4 bases from V and 2 bases from J, with 11 bases between. Germline V gives CDR1 GTSNPN, CDR2 SVGIG (reference sequence). CDR3 residues: CAWNGGANYGYTF. CDR3 DNA: TGTGCCTGGAATGGGGGGGCGAACTATGGCTACACCTTC.

The chain joins TRBV20-1 to TRBJ2-1; D ambiguous. The CDR3 loop spans 12 amino acids. Germline V lookup: CDR1 DFQATT, CDR2 SNEGSKA (reference sequence). V gave up 6 bases and J gave up 7 bases, with 13 bases separating them. The CDR3 DNA reads TGCAGTGCCTCCCCCTCGGTGAATGAGCAGTTCTTC. It specifies CSASPSVNEQFF.